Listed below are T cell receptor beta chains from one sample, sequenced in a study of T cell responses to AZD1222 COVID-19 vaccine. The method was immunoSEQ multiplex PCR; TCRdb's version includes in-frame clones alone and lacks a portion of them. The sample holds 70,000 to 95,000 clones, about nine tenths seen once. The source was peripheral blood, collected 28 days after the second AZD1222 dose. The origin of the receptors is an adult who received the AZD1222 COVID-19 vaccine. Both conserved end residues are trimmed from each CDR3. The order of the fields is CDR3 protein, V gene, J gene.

cdr3_aa: ASSSFPTVSPQH; v_call: TRBV11-2; j_call: TRBJ1-5
cdr3_aa: ASSPSWGLQETQY; v_call: TRBV19; j_call: TRBJ2-5
cdr3_aa: SVSTGGGEKLF; v_call: TRBV29-1; j_call: TRBJ1-4
cdr3_aa: ASTLRGEQY; v_call: TRBV6-5; j_call: TRBJ2-7
cdr3_aa: ASSQTSGDEQY; v_call: TRBV27; j_call: TRBJ2-7
cdr3_aa: ASSSNAKGINQPQH; v_call: TRBV27; j_call: TRBJ1-5
cdr3_aa: ASGPPGTQY; v_call: TRBV12-3/TRBV12-4; j_call: TRBJ2-3
cdr3_aa: ASSWKQGSNEQF; v_call: TRBV28; j_call: TRBJ2-1
cdr3_aa: ASSQVTGGNTEAF; v_call: TRBV3-1/TRBV3-2; j_call: TRBJ1-1
cdr3_aa: ASRGLDYEQY; v_call: TRBV12-3/TRBV12-4; j_call: TRBJ2-7
cdr3_aa: ASARVGRGNTEAF; v_call: TRBV27; j_call: TRBJ1-1
cdr3_aa: ASSTQSATNEKLF; v_call: TRBV19; j_call: TRBJ1-4
cdr3_aa: ASSFPLRGGYNEQF; v_call: TRBV6-2/TRBV6-3; j_call: TRBJ2-1
cdr3_aa: ASSLEAGGPVWETQY; v_call: TRBV11-2; j_call: TRBJ2-5
cdr3_aa: ASSLRQGLAMNTEAF; v_call: TRBV7-6; j_call: TRBJ1-1
cdr3_aa: ASSEVARPRLSYEQY; v_call: TRBV2; j_call: TRBJ2-7
cdr3_aa: ASSKIFSGNTIY; v_call: TRBV4-1; j_call: TRBJ1-3
cdr3_aa: ASSRLGLDGETQY; v_call: TRBV19; j_call: TRBJ2-5
cdr3_aa: ASSYFGGRYEQY; v_call: TRBV6-2/TRBV6-3; j_call: TRBJ2-7
cdr3_aa: ASTLQGSGELF; v_call: TRBV7-9; j_call: TRBJ2-2
cdr3_aa: ASSSAGTANYGYT; v_call: TRBV28; j_call: TRBJ1-2
cdr3_aa: ASSLQTRTKLF; v_call: TRBV27; j_call: TRBJ2-2
cdr3_aa: ASSQGWTANYGYT; v_call: TRBV4-1; j_call: TRBJ1-2
cdr3_aa: ASSSPTYEQY; v_call: TRBV13; j_call: TRBJ2-7
cdr3_aa: ASSLFPGQTSGNTIY; v_call: TRBV7-2; j_call: TRBJ1-3
cdr3_aa: ASSIRGSATSYEQY; v_call: TRBV19; j_call: TRBJ2-7
cdr3_aa: ALGYRLGTDTQY; v_call: TRBV30; j_call: TRBJ2-3
cdr3_aa: ASSLRLAGPYEQY; v_call: TRBV7-2; j_call: TRBJ2-7
cdr3_aa: ASSSGSTGAEAF; v_call: TRBV7-9; j_call: TRBJ1-1
cdr3_aa: ASSHHERGVYNEQF; v_call: TRBV11-3; j_call: TRBJ2-1
cdr3_aa: ASSSTGVGANVLT; v_call: TRBV28; j_call: TRBJ2-6
cdr3_aa: ASSIFGRGRMEEQF; v_call: TRBV19; j_call: TRBJ2-1
cdr3_aa: ASSLDKVLPYEQY; v_call: TRBV28; j_call: TRBJ2-7
cdr3_aa: ASGKDRGIFSYEQY; v_call: TRBV2; j_call: TRBJ2-7
cdr3_aa: ASSARQGRSTEAF; v_call: TRBV5-1; j_call: TRBJ1-1
cdr3_aa: ASSPRQNSPLH; v_call: TRBV25-1; j_call: TRBJ1-6
cdr3_aa: ASSPPARAYEQY; v_call: TRBV28; j_call: TRBJ2-7
cdr3_aa: ASSYRMNTEAF; v_call: TRBV6-2/TRBV6-3; j_call: TRBJ1-1
cdr3_aa: ASGAGADTQY; v_call: TRBV6-1; j_call: TRBJ2-3
cdr3_aa: ASSHGVGEQF; v_call: TRBV12-3/TRBV12-4; j_call: TRBJ2-1